The 17 T cell receptor beta chains below come from one sample, sequenced in a study of T cell clones after liver transplantation. Here immunoSEQ multiplex PCR was the method, and the copy in TCRdb shows in-frame clones only, minus some. This table has 65,000 to 80,000 clones, about 80% appearing once. Sequenced material: CD4+ T cells from blood, taken before liver transplant. These receptors originate from a human donor who received a liver transplant.

V and J are TRBV5-4 and TRBJ2-7; the match to TRBD1 covers 11 bases. Germline trimming cut 4 bases from V and 3 bases from J; bases unmatched to any gene: 3. Germline V gives CDR1 SGHNT, CDR2 YYREEE (reference sequence). This CDR3 spans 14 amino acids. The DNA for the CDR3 is TGTGCCAGCAGCCCGGGACAGGGGGTCTACGAGCAGTACTTC. It encodes CASSPGQGVYEQYF.

The chain recombines TRBV28 with TRBJ2-7; 13 nucleotides line up with TRBD2. V lost 4 bases, J lost 3 bases, and 9 bases stayed unmatched. This CDR3 spans 17 amino acids. CDR1 is MDHEN, CDR2 SYDVKM, per germline. CDR3 in DNA: TGTGCCAGCAGTTCCCATGGGACTAGCGGGAACTTCTACGAGCAGTACTTC. It codes for CASSSHGTSGNFYEQYF.

This clone occurred once. The V gene is TRBV4-3, the J gene TRBJ2-3; 13 positions match TRBD2. Germline CDR1 LGHNA, CDR2 YSLEER. CDR3 length: 16 amino acids. After removal of 4 bases from V and 6 bases from J, the junction contained 7 bases not matched to a gene. CDR3 loop: CASSRRTSGRLDTQYF. CDR3 DNA sequence: TGCGCCAGCAGCCGGCGGACTAGCGGGAGACTTGATACGCAGTATTTT.

The chain uses TRBV7-2 and TRBJ2-1, with D tentatively TRBD1 (7 bases). Trimming cost V 4 bases and J 4 bases, with 14 bases left between them. The CDR3 has 15 amino acids. Germline V gene lookup returns CDR1 SGHTA and CDR2 FQGNSA. The CDR3 here is CASSSQGGPYNEQFF. The CDR3 DNA is TGTGCCAGCAGCTCGCAGGGGGGACCATACAATGAGCAGTTCTTC.

This clone came up once. The chain combines TRBV19 with TRBJ2-7; 14 bases are shared with TRBD2. J lost 3 bases, V lost 0 bases, and 4 bases had no gene match. This CDR3 has 17 residues. From germline, CDR1 is LNHDA and CDR2 SQIVND (reference sequence). CDR3 bases: TGTGCCAGTAGTATAGAGGGGACTAGCGGGAGTTTCTACGAGCAGTACTTC. It is translated as CASSIEGTSGSFYEQYF.

V gene TRBV5-4 combines with J gene TRBJ2-5, with 8 bases that match TRBD2. V was clipped by 4 bases and J by 1 base; unmatched bases: 6. The CDR3 totals 15 residues. The germline CDR1 and CDR2 sequences are SGHNT and YYREEE (reference sequence). CDR3 sequence: CASSPWTSSQETQYF. CDR3 nucleotides: TGTGCCAGCAGCCCATGGACTAGCAGCCAAGAGACCCAGTACTTC. Full variable domain (remainder filled in from reference TRBV5-4 and TRBJ2-5): ETGVTQSPTHLIKTRGQQVTLRCSSQSGHNTVSWYQQALGQGPQFIFQYYREEENGRGNFPPRFSGLQFPNYSSELNVNALELDDSALYLCASSPWTSSQETQYFGPGTRLLVL.

The genes are TRBV28 and TRBJ1-2; 9 bases are a match to TRBD1. The CDR3 has 16 residues. V dropped 2 bases and J dropped 4; count of bases not matched to a gene: 8. Germline CDR1 is MDHEN and CDR2 is SYDVKM. The CDR3 nucleotides read TGTGCCAGCAGTTTAGGCCACAGGGGGCTAGGCTATGGCTACACCTTC. It encodes CASSLGHRGLGYGYTF.

This clone was found a few times. This chain connects TRBV11-2 to TRBJ1-4; D might be TRBD1 (5 bases). Germline lookup yields CDR1 SGHAT and CDR2 FQNNGV. Trimming removed 5 bases at V and 1 base at J, with 14 bases between. The length of the CDR3 is 16 residues. The CDR3 nucleotides read TGTGCCAGCAGCCTTCGCAGGGTAGTAACTAATGAAAAACTGTTTTTT. Its translation: CASSLRRVVTNEKLFF.

This chain uses TRBV19 with TRBJ2-7, with 9 bases matching TRBD1. The CDR3 has 15 amino acids. The germline V gene encodes CDR1 LNHDA and CDR2 SQIVND (reference sequence). Unmatched junction bases numbered 9, after V lost 3 bases and J lost 6 bases. Written as DNA, the CDR3 is TGTGCCAGTAGTATCTCGGGACAGGGAGGAAGCGAGCAGTACTTC. Translation gives CASSISGQGGSEQYF.

The CDR3 DNA reads TGTGCCAGCAGTGAGCGACCATCCGCGGTCGCGATCTACGAGCAGTACTTC. Residues: CASSERPSAVAIYEQYF. This sequence joins TRBV6-1 and TRBJ2-7, with D unclear. This CDR3 is 17 amino acids long. Trimming took 3 bases from V and 3 from J, leaving 21 bases between them. Germline V CDR1 and CDR2: MNHNS, SASEGT.

The genes are TRBV28 and TRBJ2-7; D perhaps matches TRBD2 (6 bases). V lost 5 bases and J 9 bases, leaving 20 bases between the germline ends. Germline loops: CDR1 MDHEN, CDR2 SYDVKM. The CDR3 has 14 residues. The CDR3 loop reads CASSPPTETRRQYF. In nucleotides, the CDR3 is TGTGCCAGCAGTCCCCCTACTGAGACTAGAAGGCAGTACTTC.

The chain combines TRBV5-1 with TRBJ2-1; tentatively, D is TRBD2 (5 bases). The CDR3 is made up of 13 amino acids. Deletions cut 2 bases from V and 10 bases from J, with 13 bases between. Germline V lookup: CDR1 SGHRS, CDR2 YFSETQ. As DNA, the CDR3 is TGCGCCAGCAGCTTAGGTAGCGAAGTAGAGCAGTTCTTC. Protein product: CASSLGSEVEQFF.

The J gene is TRBJ2-1, the V gene TRBV7-6; TRBD1 is a possible D gene (6 bases). Deletions cut 1 base from V and 4 bases from J, with 11 bases between. The CDR3 loop spans 15 amino acids. Looked up from germline, CDR1 is SGHVS and CDR2 is FNYEAQ. The CDR3 protein is CASSLGGQSYNEQFF. The DNA of the CDR3 is TGTGCCAGCAGCTTAGGAGGACAGTCTTACAATGAGCAGTTCTTC.

This clone was observed a single time. The V gene is TRBV5-1, the J gene TRBJ2-7; D is perhaps TRBD2 (6 bases). Germline CDR1 is SGHRS and CDR2 is YFSETQ. The V and J ends lost 0 bases and 9 bases respectively, with 22 bases between them. CDR3 size: 16 residues. DNA of the CDR3: TGCGCCAGCAGCTTGGGAGGTAGCGGACCTTTGCAAGGGCAGTACTTC. This encodes CASSLGGSGPLQGQYF.

The rearrangement joins TRBV19 to TRBJ2-7; perhaps TRBD2 as D (6 bases). Trimming removed 5 bases at V and 0 bases at J, with 17 bases between. The CDR3 spans 16 residues. The germline gives CDR1 LNHDA, CDR2 SQIVND (reference sequence). In DNA form, the CDR3 reads TGTGCCAGTAGTTCTAGCGCTCCTCCGAGCTCCTACGAGCAGTACTTC. The encoded protein is CASSSSAPPSSYEQYF.

V usage is TRBV4-1 and J usage is TRBJ2-7, with D unresolved. The CDR3 length is 15 residues. CDR1 and CDR2 (germline): MGHRA, YSYEKL. V lost 0 bases and J lost 2, with 11 bases in between. The CDR3 sequence: CASSQDQLAAYEQYF. CDR3 nucleotide sequence: TGCGCCAGCAGCCAAGATCAACTTGCGGCCTACGAGCAGTACTTC.

This chain connects TRBV29-1 to TRBJ2-6; D not resolved. The CDR3 spans 12 residues. The germline gives CDR1 SQVTM, CDR2 ANQGSEA. The V end lost 7 bases, the J end lost 4 bases, and 8 bases lay between the germline ends. This CDR3 is CSAWLGANVLTF. CDR3 DNA sequence: TGCAGCGCTTGGTTGGGGGCCAACGTCCTGACTTTC. Drawing the rest from reference TRBV29-1 and TRBJ2-6, the complete variable domain is SAVISQKPSRDICQRGTSLTIQCQVDSQVTMMFWYRQQPGQSLTLIATANQGSEATYESGFVIDKFPISRPNLTFSTLTVSNMSPEDSSIYLCSAWLGANVLTFGAGSRLTVL.